These T cell receptor beta chains were read from a single sample in a study of cytomegalovirus exposure and HLA in healthy donors. Sequencing used immunoSEQ multiplex PCR; TCRdb keeps in-frame clones, though not all of them. The sample has about 140,000 clones, 80% seen once; the top ten hold 2.2%. Input material: PBMCs. All receptors derive from a man aged 30-40 years in good health and CMV-seronegative. The CDR3 runs from the conserved cysteine through the conserved F or W. D genes are given only for firm matches. The size field is filled for only some rows; it gives once, few, many or a size class.

v_gene	d_gene	abundance	j_gene	CDR3aa	CDR3nt
TRBV28	-	-	TRBJ1-5	CASRRGGNQPQHF	TGTGCCAGCAGAAGGGGGGGAAATCAGCCCCAGCATTTT
TRBV6-5	TRBD1	few	TRBJ1-1	CASSSPGGLMNTEAFF	TGTGCCAGCAGTTCTCCAGGGGGCCTCATGAACACTGAAGCTTTCTTT
TRBV6-1	-	few	TRBJ2-1	CASSVHGSYSEQFF	TGTGCCAGCAGTGTCCACGGGAGTTATTCTGAGCAGTTCTTC
TRBV6-5	-	once	TRBJ1-1	CASSINQYTEAFF	TGTGCCAGCTCGATCAACCAGTACACTGAAGCTTTCTTT
TRBV29-1	-	-	TRBJ2-7	CSVEDQGHEQYF	TGCAGCGTTGAAGATCAGGGCCACGAGCAGTACTTC
TRBV6-5	TRBD1	few	TRBJ2-7	CASRRGTGLYEQYF	TGTGCCAGCAGAAGAGGGACAGGGCTCTACGAGCAGTACTTC
TRBV19	-	-	TRBJ1-1	CASSQAGLLIRTEAFF	TGTGCCAGTAGTCAGGCGGGGTTGTTGATTCGGACTGAAGCTTTCTTT
TRBV19	-	-	TRBJ2-5	CASSSDGARGETQYF	TGTGCCAGTAGTTCCGATGGGGCGCGGGGAGAGACCCAGTACTTC
TRBV7-9	-	-	TRBJ1-2	CASSSGTPGSYGYTF	TGTGCCAGCAGCTCCGGGACACCGGGAAGCTATGGCTACACCTTC
TRBV18	TRBD1	-	TRBJ2-7	CASSPGTVTYEQYF	TGTGCCAGCTCACCAGGGACAGTTACCTACGAGCAGTACTTC
TRBV7-9	TRBD1	-	TRBJ2-7	CASSSLGTGAYEQYF	TGTGCCAGCAGCTCGCTTGGGACAGGGGCGTACGAGCAGTACTTC
TRBV19	-	-	TRBJ1-5	CASSIVLEGTVPQHF	TGTGCCAGTAGTATTGTCCTAGAGGGCACGGTACCCCAGCATTTT
TRBV5-1	-	-	TRBJ2-3	CASSLELVGGDTQYF	TGCGCCAGCAGCTTAGAACTAGTGGGGGGTGATACGCAGTATTTT
TRBV10-3	TRBD2	-	TRBJ2-3	CAISALAGGVGTDTQYF	TGTGCCATCAGTGCGCTAGCGGGAGGAGTGGGCACAGATACGCAGTATTTT
TRBV6-1	-	-	TRBJ1-4	CASSPIKGEKLFF	TGTGCCAGCAGCCCTATTAAGGGGGAAAAACTGTTTTTT
TRBV29-1	-	few	TRBJ1-4	CSVPGLINEKLFF	TGCAGCGTTCCGGGACTGATTAATGAAAAACTGTTTTTT
TRBV6-6	-	-	TRBJ1-1	CASSYESMNTEAFF	TGTGCCAGCAGTTACGAGAGCATGAACACTGAAGCTTTCTTT
TRBV2	TRBD2	-	TRBJ2-4	CASSEVAGRGIQYF	TGTGCCAGCAGTGAGGTAGCGGGACGGGGCATTCAGTACTTC
TRBV6-5	-	few	TRBJ2-1	CASSLSSPRGEQFF	TGTGCCAGCAGCCTATCCTCACCCAGGGGTGAGCAGTTCTTC
TRBV28	TRBD1	-	TRBJ2-1	CASSSTGTAYNEQFF	TGTGCCAGCAGTTCTACCGGGACAGCCTACAATGAGCAGTTCTTC
TRBV14	-	few	TRBJ2-7	CASSQGTLSQQYF	TGTGCCAGCAGCCAAGGTACTCTATCCCAGCAGTACTTC
TRBV18	-	-	TRBJ1-2	CASSPTGNYGYTF	TGTGCCAGCTCCCCTACCGGGAACTATGGCTACACCTTC
TRBV7-8	TRBD1	-	TRBJ2-5	CASTRDRGNRETQYF	TGTGCCAGCACGAGAGACAGGGGGAACCGAGAGACCCAGTACTTC
TRBV29-1	TRBD2	-	TRBJ2-7	CSVGEGYEQYF	TGCAGCGTTGGGGAGGGCTACGAGCAGTACTTC
TRBV6-1	TRBD1	-	TRBJ2-6	CASSGTGYGANVLTF	TGTGCCAGCAGTGGGACAGGGTACGGGGCCAACGTCCTGACTTTC
TRBV28	-	-	TRBJ2-7	CASRGGPYEQYF	TGTGCCAGCAGGGGGGGGCCCTACGAGCAGTACTTC
TRBV28	TRBD1	-	TRBJ2-1	CASSYPGTGADEQFF	TGTGCCAGCAGTTACCCCGGGACAGGGGCTGATGAGCAGTTCTTC